This T cell receptor beta chain was documented in a study of T-cell reconstitution after alpha-beta-depleted transplantation in children. Unique molecular identifiers were incorporated during preparation of the TCRbeta library. TCRdb re-called the PCR reads through MiXCR, storing one row per CDR3 protein. Of over 200,000 distinct CDR3 sequences listed, roughly a tenth are singletons. This clonotype has at least ten counts. CDR3 size: 15 residues. Trimming removed 0 bases from V and 10 bases from J; junction bases left unmatched: 12. Per the germline V gene, CDR1 is DFQATT and CDR2 is SNEGSKA (reference sequence).

The receptor was derived from a human donor who donated a stem cell graft to a child with acute lymphoblastic leukemia. This rearrangement joins TRBV20-1 to TRBJ2-1, with 7 bases aligning to TRBD2. The sample in question was PBMCs from the stem cell graft donor, obtained from the stem cell graft. CDR3 sequence (DNA): TGCAGTGCTAGAGAGGGGCTAGCGGTGTACGAAGAGCAGTTCTTC. Protein: CSAREGLAVYEEQFF.